The 20 T cell receptor beta chains below were found in one sample sequenced in a study of identical twins (dated by TCRdb to the mid-2010s). Library creation used 5' RACE. The data were produced on an Illumina HiSeq 2000. In-frame beta chains were kept once TCRdb had trimmed the public reads at Q25 with fastp and called clones with MiXCR. Duplicate CDR3 protein sequences are folded into a single record with the most common DNA and genes. The sample table records 1.5 million or so distinct CDR3 sequences; roughly a third of these occur just once. Approximately 0.25% of the sample is held by the ten biggest clonotypes. The sample taken for sequencing was cord blood. Every receptor here comes from a newborn girl in good health.

This clonotype was detected a few times. This rearrangement joins TRBV18 to TRBJ2-7, with 8 bases lining up with TRBD1. Germline CDR1 reads KGHSH; CDR2 reads LQKENI. The trim removed 3 bases at V and 1 base at J, leaving 5 bases unmatched. The CDR3 contains 15 residues. DNA for the CDR3: TGTGCCAGCTCACCGGGACAGGCGACTTCCTACGAGCAGTACTTC. This gives the protein CASSPGQATSYEQYF.

The rearrangement links TRBV4-2 to TRBJ1-5; D unclear. The V gene lost 4 bases and the J gene lost 4 bases, with 14 bases spanning the gap. CDR3 size: 15 residues. Per germline, CDR1 LGHNA and CDR2 YNFKEQ. The CDR3 sequence is CASSLSGEPNQPQHF. CDR3 nucleotides: TGTGCCAGCAGCCTCTCTGGGGAACCTAATCAGCCCCAGCATTTT.

The chain combines TRBV14 with TRBJ2-3, with no clear D. The CDR3 has 15 residues. Deletions cut 0 bases from V and 2 bases from J, with 9 bases between. Per the germline V gene, CDR1 is SGHDN and CDR2 is FVKESK. The CDR3 nucleotides read TGTGCCAGCAGCCAAGATTTCCTTTTCACAGATACGCAGTATTTT. It specifies CASSQDFLFTDTQYF.

CDR3 sequence: CATLGSSNQPQHF. CDR3 nucleotides: TGTGCCACCTTGGGCTCTAGCAATCAGCCCCAGCATTTT. The gene calls are TRBV19 and TRBJ1-5; D is uncertain. Trimming pared 10 bases from V and 0 bases from J, leaving 10 bases between. The CDR3 is 13 amino acids. Germline CDR1 and CDR2: LNHDA and SQIVND (reference sequence).

This clonotype turned up a few times. V gene TRBV24-1 combines with J gene TRBJ2-3; 7 nucleotides agree with TRBD1. V was clipped by 7 bases and J by 6 bases; unmatched bases: 9. The CDR3 contains 14 residues. Germline V gives CDR1 KGHDR, CDR2 SFDVKD. The CDR3 loop reads CATRGQERRDTQYF. For the CDR3, the DNA is TGTGCCACCAGAGGACAGGAGAGGAGGGATACGCAGTATTTT.

V gene TRBV18 combines with J gene TRBJ1-5; D is ambiguous. Trimming shortened V by 3 bases and J by 3 bases, and 12 bases separated the two germline ends. This CDR3 has 15 residues. Germline V gives CDR1 KGHSH, CDR2 LQKENI. The CDR3 DNA follows: TGTGCCAGCTCACCCTACGCGGGGTCCAATCAGCCCCAGCATTTT. It is translated as CASSPYAGSNQPQHF. Supplemented by reference TRBV18 and TRBJ1-5, the full variable domain reads NAGVMQNPRHLVRRRGQEARLRCSPMKGHSHVYWYRQLPEEGLKFMVYLQKENIIDESGMPKERFSAEFPKEGPSILRIQQVVRGDSAAYFCASSPYAGSNQPQHFGDGTRLSIL.

This clonotype showed up just a few times. The chain is built from TRBV25-1 and TRBJ2-1; tentative D call: TRBD1 (6 bases). The germline V gene has CDR1 MGHDK and CDR2 SYGVNS. The CDR3 is 16 amino acids. The germline V and J ends were trimmed by 3 bases and 3 bases, with 15 bases remaining between them. In DNA form, the CDR3 reads TGTGCCAGCAGTGATCAACCCCGGACAGTCTACAATGAGCAGTTCTTC. Amino acids: CASSDQPRTVYNEQFF.

This clonotype was observed at least ten times. V usage is TRBV12-3 or TRBV12-4 and J usage is TRBJ2-1; D is ambiguous. This CDR3 has 14 residues. Trimming cost V 5 bases and J 1 base, with 9 bases left between them. The DNA of the CDR3 is TGTGCCAGCAGTGACCCGGTTTCCTACAATGAGCAGTTCTTC. Protein sequence: CASSDPVSYNEQFF.

This clonotype was seen a handful of times. J is TRBJ2-1 and V is TRBV28, with 8 bases identical to TRBD2. Germline values: CDR1 MDHEN, CDR2 SYDVKM. This CDR3 contains 15 residues. V trimming: 3 bases; J trimming: 5 bases; junction bases outside the gene matches: 6. The CDR3 loop is CASSFSGTRDNEQFF. CDR3 bases: TGTGCCAGCAGTTTCTCCGGGACTAGAGACAATGAGCAGTTCTTC.

In this sample, this clonotype turned up a few times. The gene calls are TRBV2 and TRBJ2-3; D is unresolved. Germline V lookup: CDR1 SNHLY, CDR2 FYNNEI. The CDR3 covers 19 residues. Trimming pared 4 bases from V and 0 bases from J, leaving 23 bases between. The CDR3 DNA follows: TGTGCCAGCAGTGTCTGGCTAGAGGTCTCCGTATCAAGCACAGATACGCAGTATTTT. Its protein is CASSVWLEVSVSSTDTQYF.

The chain couples TRBV4-1 to TRBJ2-3, with 15 bases matching TRBD2. Germline CDR1 reads MGHRA; CDR2 reads YSYEKL. Germline trimming cut 2 bases from V and 4 bases from J; bases unmatched to any gene: 7. The CDR3 has 18 residues. In DNA form, the CDR3 reads TGCGCCAGCAGCCAATATCCCAGGACTAGCGGGGGGGCAGATACGCAGTATTTT. This sequence encodes CASSQYPRTSGGADTQYF.

This sequence joins TRBV5-1 and TRBJ2-7; D may be TRBD1 (6 bases). This CDR3 is 15 amino acids long. The V end was cut by 6 bases, the J end by 4 bases, with 20 bases between. CDR1 and CDR2 from the germline V gene are SGHRS and YFSETQ. CDR3 protein: CASTPTAGAVYEQYF. The CDR3 DNA reads as TGCGCCAGCACCCCAACGGCAGGGGCCGTGTACGAGCAGTACTTC.

The chain is built from TRBV5-1 and TRBJ1-1, with no clear D. Germline V gene lookup returns CDR1 SGHRS and CDR2 YFSETQ. This CDR3 is 16 amino acids long. Trimming stripped 2 bases from V and 1 base from J, with 15 bases between. The chain's CDR3 is CASSLTQRRSNTEAFF. The CDR3 DNA is TGCGCCAGCAGCTTAACACAGCGAAGATCGAACACTGAAGCTTTCTTT.

The V call is TRBV20-1, the J call TRBJ2-5; 10 bases map to TRBD2. V dropped 3 bases and J dropped 11; count of bases not matched to a gene: 12. The CDR3 sequence is 14 residues long. CDR1 is DFQATT, CDR2 SNEGSKA, per germline (reference sequence). CDR3 DNA sequence: TGCAGTGCTAGTTGGCTAGCGGGGGACAATGAGCAGTACTTC. Its translation: CSASWLAGDNEQYF.

This chain connects TRBV24-1 to TRBJ2-3; the match to TRBD1 covers 10 bases. Germline V gene sequence: CDR1 KGHDR, CDR2 SFDVKD. The CDR3 loop spans 15 amino acids. The trim removed 1 base at V and 5 bases at J, leaving 2 bases unmatched. CDR3 sequence (DNA): TGTGCCACCAGTGATTTCGGACAGGGGGGAGATACGCAGTATTTT. Its translation: CATSDFGQGGDTQYF.

CDR3 sequence: CASSVDLAAPYEQYF. In DNA form, the CDR3 reads TGTGCCAGCAGCGTAGACCTAGCGGCCCCCTACGAGCAGTACTTC. The chain uses TRBV9 and TRBJ2-7, with 7 bases aligning to TRBD2. With V trimmed by 0 bases and J by 2 bases, 5 bases remained unmatched. Per the germline V gene, CDR1 is SGDLS and CDR2 is YYNGEE. The CDR3 loop spans 15 amino acids.

The rearrangement joins TRBV20-1 to TRBJ1-2, with D maybe TRBD1 (5 bases). The CDR3 covers 13 residues. Germline V gene sequence: CDR1 DFQATT, CDR2 SNEGSKA (reference sequence). Between the trimmed V and J ends, which lost 1 base and 6 bases, there was a span of 12 bases. The DNA of the CDR3 is TGCAGTGCTAGAGCCGAGGGGCGGCATGGCTACACCTTC. It is translated as CSARAEGRHGYTF.

Of note for this clonotype: The junction differs from germline at one of its ends, possibly a read error. The V and J genes are TRBV20-1 and TRBJ2-7, with D possibly TRBD2 on 5 matching bases. Germline CDR1 DFQATT, CDR2 SNEGSKA (reference sequence). The length of the CDR3 is 11 residues. CDR3 amino acids: CSSREGYEQYF. The CDR3 coding sequence is TGCAGTTCTAGAGAGGGCTACGAGCAGTACTTC.

This rearrangement joins TRBV11-1 to TRBJ2-1; D unresolved. Trimming removed 7 bases from V and 12 bases from J, with 16 bases in between. CDR1 SGHAT and CDR2 FQDESV come from the germline V gene (reference sequence). The CDR3 is 12 amino acids. The CDR3 coding sequence is TGTGCCAGCACCCGAAATCAGGTGGGGCAGTTCTTC. Translated, it gives CASTRNQVGQFF.

The chain has TRBV12-3 or TRBV12-4 and TRBJ2-3; D gene ambiguous. V lost 0 bases to trimming and J lost 4 bases, with 8 bases between them. This CDR3 has 14 residues. CDR3 sequence: CASSLAVKADTQYF. The CDR3 DNA reads TGTGCCAGCAGTTTAGCGGTGAAAGCAGATACGCAGTATTTT.